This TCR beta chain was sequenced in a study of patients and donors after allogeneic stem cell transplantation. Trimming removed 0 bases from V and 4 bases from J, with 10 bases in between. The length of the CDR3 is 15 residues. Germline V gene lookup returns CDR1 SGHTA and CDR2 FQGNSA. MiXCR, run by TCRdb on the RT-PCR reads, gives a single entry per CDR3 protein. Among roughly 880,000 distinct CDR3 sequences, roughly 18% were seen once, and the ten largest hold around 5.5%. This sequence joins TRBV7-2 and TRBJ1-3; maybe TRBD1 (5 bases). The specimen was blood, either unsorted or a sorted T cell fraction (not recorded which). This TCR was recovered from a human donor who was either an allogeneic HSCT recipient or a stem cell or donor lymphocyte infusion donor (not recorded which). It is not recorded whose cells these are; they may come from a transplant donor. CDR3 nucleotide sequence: TGTGCCAGCAGCTTAGCCGGGGGTTGGGGAAACACCATATATTTT. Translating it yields CASSLAGGWGNTIYF.